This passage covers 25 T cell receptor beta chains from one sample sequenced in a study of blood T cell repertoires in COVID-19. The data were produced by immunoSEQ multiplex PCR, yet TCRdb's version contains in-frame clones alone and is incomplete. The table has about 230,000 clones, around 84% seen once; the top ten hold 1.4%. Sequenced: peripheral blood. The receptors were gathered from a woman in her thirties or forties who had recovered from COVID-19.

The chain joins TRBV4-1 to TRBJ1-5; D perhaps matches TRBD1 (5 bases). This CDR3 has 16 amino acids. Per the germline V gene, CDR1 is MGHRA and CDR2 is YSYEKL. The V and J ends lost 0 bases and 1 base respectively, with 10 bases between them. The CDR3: CASSQDRALSNQPQHF. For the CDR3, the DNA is TGCGCCAGCAGCCAAGACAGGGCCTTGAGCAATCAGCCCCAGCATTTT.

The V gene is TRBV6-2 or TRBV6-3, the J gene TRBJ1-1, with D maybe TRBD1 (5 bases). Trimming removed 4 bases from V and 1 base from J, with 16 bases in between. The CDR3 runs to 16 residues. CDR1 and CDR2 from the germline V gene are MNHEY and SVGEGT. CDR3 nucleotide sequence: TGTGCCAGCAGTTTTACCCTAGGGGAATGGAACACTGAAGCTTTCTTT. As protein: CASSFTLGEWNTEAFF.

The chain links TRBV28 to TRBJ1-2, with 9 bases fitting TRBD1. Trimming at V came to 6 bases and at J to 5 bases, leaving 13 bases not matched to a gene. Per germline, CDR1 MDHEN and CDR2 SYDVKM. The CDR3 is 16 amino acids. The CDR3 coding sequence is TGTGCCAGCAGCCCTTACAGGGGGCTGCAATGGTATGGCTACACCTTC. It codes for CASSPYRGLQWYGYTF.

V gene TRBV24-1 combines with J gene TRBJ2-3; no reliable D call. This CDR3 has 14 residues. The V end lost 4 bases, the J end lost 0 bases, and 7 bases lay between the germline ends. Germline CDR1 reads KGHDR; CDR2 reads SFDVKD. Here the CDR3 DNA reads TGTGCCACCAGTGAAGGTAGCAGCACAGATACGCAGTATTTT. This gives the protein CATSEGSSTDTQYF.

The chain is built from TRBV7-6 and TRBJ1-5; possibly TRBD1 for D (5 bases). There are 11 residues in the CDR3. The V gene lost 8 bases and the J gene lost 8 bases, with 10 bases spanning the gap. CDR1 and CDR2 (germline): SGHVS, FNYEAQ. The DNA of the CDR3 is TGTGCCAGCGGCGGGGCGGAGCCCCAGCATTTT. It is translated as CASGGAEPQHF.

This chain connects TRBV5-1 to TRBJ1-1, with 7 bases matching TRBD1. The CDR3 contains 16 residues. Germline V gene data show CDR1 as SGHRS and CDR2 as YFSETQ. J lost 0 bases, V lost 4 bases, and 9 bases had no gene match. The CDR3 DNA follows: TGCGCCAGCAGCCTAGGGACAGACGGATTGAACACTGAAGCTTTCTTT. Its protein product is CASSLGTDGLNTEAFF.

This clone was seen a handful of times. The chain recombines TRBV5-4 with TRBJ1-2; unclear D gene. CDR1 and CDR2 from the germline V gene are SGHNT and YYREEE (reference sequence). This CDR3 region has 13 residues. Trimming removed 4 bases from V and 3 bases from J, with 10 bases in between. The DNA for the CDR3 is TGTGCCAGCAGCCCCCCTAGTGACTATGGCTACACCTTC. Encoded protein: CASSPPSDYGYTF.

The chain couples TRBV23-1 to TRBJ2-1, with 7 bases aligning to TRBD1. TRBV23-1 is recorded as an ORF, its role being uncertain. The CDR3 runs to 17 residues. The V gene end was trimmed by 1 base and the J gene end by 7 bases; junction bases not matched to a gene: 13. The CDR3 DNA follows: TGCGCCAGCAGTCAATTGTGTGGGACAGCCGTCTCTAATGAGCAGTTCTTC. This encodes CASSQLCGTAVSNEQFF.

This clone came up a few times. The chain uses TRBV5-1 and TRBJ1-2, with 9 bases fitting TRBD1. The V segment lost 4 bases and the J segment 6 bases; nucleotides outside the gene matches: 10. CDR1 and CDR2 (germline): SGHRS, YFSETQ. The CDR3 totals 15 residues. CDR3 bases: TGCGCCAGCAGCGCCGGGACAGGGACAATCCATGGCTACACCTTC. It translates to CASSAGTGTIHGYTF.

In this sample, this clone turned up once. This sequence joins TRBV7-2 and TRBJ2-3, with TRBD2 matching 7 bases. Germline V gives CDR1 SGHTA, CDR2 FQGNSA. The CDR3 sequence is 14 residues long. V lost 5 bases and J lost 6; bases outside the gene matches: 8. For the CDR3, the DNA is TGTGCCAGCAGCCAAGCAGCGGGGTGGGATACGCAGTATTTT. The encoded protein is CASSQAAGWDTQYF.

The CDR3 DNA is TGTGCCAGCAGTAACAGATACAATGAGCAGTTCTTC. It translates to CASSNRYNEQFF. The genes are TRBV6-5 and TRBJ2-1; D uncertain. Germline CDR1 and CDR2: MNHEY and SVGAGI. The CDR3 is 12 amino acids. Deletions cut 5 bases from V and 4 bases from J, with 6 bases between.

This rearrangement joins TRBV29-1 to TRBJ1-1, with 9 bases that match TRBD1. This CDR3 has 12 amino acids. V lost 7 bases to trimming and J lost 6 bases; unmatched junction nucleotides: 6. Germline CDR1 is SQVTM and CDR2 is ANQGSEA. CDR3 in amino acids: CSATRTGAEAFF. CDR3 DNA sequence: TGCAGCGCGACTCGGACAGGGGCTGAAGCTTTCTTT. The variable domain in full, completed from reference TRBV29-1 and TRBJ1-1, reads SAVISQKPSRDICQRGTSLTIQCQVDSQVTMMFWYRQQPGQSLTLIATANQGSEATYESGFVIDKFPISRPNLTFSTLTVSNMSPEDSSIYLCSATRTGAEAFFGQGTRLTVV.

This CDR3 reads CASRTPGQPETYNEQFF. For the CDR3, the DNA is TGTGCCAGCAGGACCCCGGGACAGCCCGAGACCTACAATGAGCAGTTCTTC. The V and J genes are TRBV28 and TRBJ2-1, with 7 bases that match TRBD1. Germline-derived CDR1 and CDR2 are MDHEN and SYDVKM. The CDR3 runs 17 residues. With V trimmed by 6 bases and J by 2 bases, 13 bases remained unmatched. Full variable domain (outside the CDR3, taken from reference TRBV28 and TRBJ2-1): DVKVTQSSRYLVKRTGEKVFLECVQDMDHENMFWYRQDPGLGLRLIYFSYDVKMKEKGDIPEGYSVSREKKERFSLILESASTNQTSMYLCASRTPGQPETYNEQFFGPGTRLTVL.

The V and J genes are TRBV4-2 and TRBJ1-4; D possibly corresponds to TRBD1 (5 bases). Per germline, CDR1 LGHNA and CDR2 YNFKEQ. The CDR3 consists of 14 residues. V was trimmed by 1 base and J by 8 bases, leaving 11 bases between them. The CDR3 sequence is CASSQARGDEKLFF. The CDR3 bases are TGTGCCAGCAGCCAAGCTAGGGGTGACGAAAAACTGTTTTTT.

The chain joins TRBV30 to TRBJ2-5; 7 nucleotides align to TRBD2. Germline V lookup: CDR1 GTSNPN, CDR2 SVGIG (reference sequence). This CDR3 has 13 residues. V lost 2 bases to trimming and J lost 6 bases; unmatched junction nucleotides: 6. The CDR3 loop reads CAWSLGGEQTQYF. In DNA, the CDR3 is TGTGCCTGGAGTCTGGGGGGGGAACAGACCCAGTACTTC.

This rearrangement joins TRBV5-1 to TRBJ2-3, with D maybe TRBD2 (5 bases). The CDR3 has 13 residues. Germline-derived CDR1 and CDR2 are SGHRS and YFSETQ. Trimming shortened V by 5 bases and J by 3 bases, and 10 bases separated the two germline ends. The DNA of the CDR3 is TGCGCCAGCAGTGAGGGTGGGACAGATACGCAGTATTTT. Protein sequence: CASSEGGTDTQYF. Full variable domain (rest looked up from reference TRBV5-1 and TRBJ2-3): KAGVTQTPRYLIKTRGQQVTLSCSPISGHRSVSWYQQTPGQGLQFLFEYFSETQRNKGNFPGRFSGRQFSNSRSEMNVSTLELGDSALYLCASSEGGTDTQYFGPGTRLTVL.

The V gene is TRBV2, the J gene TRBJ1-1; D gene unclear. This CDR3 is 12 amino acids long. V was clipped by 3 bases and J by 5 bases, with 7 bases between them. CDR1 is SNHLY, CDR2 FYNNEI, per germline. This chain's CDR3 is CASSDWRTEAFF. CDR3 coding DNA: TGTGCCAGCAGTGATTGGCGGACTGAAGCTTTCTTT.

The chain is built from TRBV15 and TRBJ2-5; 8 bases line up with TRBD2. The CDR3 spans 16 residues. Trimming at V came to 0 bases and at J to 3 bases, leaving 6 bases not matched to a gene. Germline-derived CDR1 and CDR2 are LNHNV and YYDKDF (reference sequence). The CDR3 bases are TGTGCCACCAGCAGAGATCGGGGGGGCCCGGAAGAGACCCAGTACTTC. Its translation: CATSRDRGGPEETQYF. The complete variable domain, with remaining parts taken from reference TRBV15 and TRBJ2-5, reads DAMVIQNPRYQVTQFGKPVTLSCSQTLNHNVMYWYQQKSSQAPKLLFHYYDKDFNNEADTPDNFQSRRPNTSFCFLDIRSPGLGDTAMYLCATSRDRGGPEETQYFGPGTRLLVL.

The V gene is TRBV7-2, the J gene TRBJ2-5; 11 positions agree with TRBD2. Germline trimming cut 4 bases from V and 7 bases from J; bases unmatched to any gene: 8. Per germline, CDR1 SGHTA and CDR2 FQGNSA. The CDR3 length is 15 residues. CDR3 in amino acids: CASSYYSGGAGTQYF. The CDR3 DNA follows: TGTGCCAGCAGCTACTATAGCGGGGGGGCGGGGACCCAGTACTTC.

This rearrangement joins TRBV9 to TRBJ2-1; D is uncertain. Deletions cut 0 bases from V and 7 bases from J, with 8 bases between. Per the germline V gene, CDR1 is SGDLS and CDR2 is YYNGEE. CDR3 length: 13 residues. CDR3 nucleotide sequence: TGTGCCAGCAGCGTAGTCCCCGGTAATGAGCAGTTCTTC. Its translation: CASSVVPGNEQFF.

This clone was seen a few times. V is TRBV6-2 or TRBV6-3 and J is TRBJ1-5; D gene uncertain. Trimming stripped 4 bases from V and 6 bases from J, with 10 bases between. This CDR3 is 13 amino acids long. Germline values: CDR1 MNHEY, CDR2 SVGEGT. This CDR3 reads CASSWAGLQPQHF. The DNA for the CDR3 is TGTGCCAGCAGTTGGGCAGGCCTTCAGCCCCAGCATTTT.

CDR3 in DNA: TGTGCCAGCAGCTTAGGAGGTCCGGGGGTTTTGGGGGAGACCCAGTACTTC. Its protein is CASSLGGPGVLGETQYF. The chain carries TRBV7-8 and TRBJ2-5, with D possibly TRBD2 on 6 matching bases. Trimming removed 1 base at V and 5 bases at J, with 20 bases between. Germline CDR1 reads SGHVS; CDR2 reads FQNEAQ. The CDR3 sequence is 17 residues long.

The CDR3 DNA reads as TGTGCCAGCAGCTTGTTGGGACAGATACTCTACAATGAGCAGTTCTTC. This codes for CASSLLGQILYNEQFF. The chain employs TRBV5-6 and TRBJ2-1; 7 nucleotides line up with TRBD1. Trimming removed 1 base from V and 3 bases from J; junction bases left unmatched: 7. The CDR3 length is 16 residues. Looked up from germline, CDR1 is SGHDT and CDR2 is YYEEEE.

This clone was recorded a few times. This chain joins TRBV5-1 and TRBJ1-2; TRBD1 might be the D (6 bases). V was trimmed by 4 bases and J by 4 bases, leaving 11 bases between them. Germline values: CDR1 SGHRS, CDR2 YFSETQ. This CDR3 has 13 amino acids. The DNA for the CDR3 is TGCGCCAGCAGCCCTGAACAGGGCTATGGCTACACCTTC. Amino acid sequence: CASSPEQGYGYTF.

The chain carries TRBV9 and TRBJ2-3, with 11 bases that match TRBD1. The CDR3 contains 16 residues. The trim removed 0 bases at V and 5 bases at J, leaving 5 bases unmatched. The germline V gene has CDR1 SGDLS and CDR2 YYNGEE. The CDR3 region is CASSVVGQGAGDTQYF. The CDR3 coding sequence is TGTGCCAGCAGCGTAGTAGGACAGGGGGCAGGAGATACGCAGTATTTT. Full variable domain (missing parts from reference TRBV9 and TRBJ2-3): DSGVTQTPKHLITATGQRVTLRCSPRSGDLSVYWYQQSLDQGLQFLIQYYNGEERAKGNILERFSAQQFPDLHSELNLSSLELGDSALYFCASSVVGQGAGDTQYFGPGTRLTVL.